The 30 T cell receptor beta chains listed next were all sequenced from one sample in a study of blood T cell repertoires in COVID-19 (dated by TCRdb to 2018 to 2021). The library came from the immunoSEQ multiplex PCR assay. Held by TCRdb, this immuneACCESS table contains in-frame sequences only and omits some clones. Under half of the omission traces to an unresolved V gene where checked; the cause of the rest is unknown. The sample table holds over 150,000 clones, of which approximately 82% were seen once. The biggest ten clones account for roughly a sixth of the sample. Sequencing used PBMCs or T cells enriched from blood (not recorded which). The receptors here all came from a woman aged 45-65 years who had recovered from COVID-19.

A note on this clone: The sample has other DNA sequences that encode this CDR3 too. DNA of the CDR3: TGTGCCAGCAGCTTAGATAGGGCTAGCGGCAATGAGCAGTTCTTC. Translated, it gives CASSLDRASGNEQFF. The chain uses TRBV11-3 and TRBJ2-1; 7 bases map to TRBD2. J lost 6 bases, V lost 0 bases, and 5 bases had no gene match. Germline V gives CDR1 SGHNT, CDR2 YENEEA. CDR3 length: 15 amino acids.

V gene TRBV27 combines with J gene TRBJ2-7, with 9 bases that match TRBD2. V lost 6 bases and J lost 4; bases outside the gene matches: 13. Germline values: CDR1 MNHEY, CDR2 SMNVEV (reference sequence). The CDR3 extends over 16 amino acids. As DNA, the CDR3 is TGTGCCAGCAGCTATTCTCTTCGACTAGCGGAGTACGAGCAGTACTTC. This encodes CASSYSLRLAEYEQYF.

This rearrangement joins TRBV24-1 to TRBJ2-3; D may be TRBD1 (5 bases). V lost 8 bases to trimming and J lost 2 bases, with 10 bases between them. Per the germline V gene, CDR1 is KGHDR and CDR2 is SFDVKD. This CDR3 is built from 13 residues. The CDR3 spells CATTGANTDTQYF. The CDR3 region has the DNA TGTGCCACCACTGGGGCAAACACAGATACGCAGTATTTT.

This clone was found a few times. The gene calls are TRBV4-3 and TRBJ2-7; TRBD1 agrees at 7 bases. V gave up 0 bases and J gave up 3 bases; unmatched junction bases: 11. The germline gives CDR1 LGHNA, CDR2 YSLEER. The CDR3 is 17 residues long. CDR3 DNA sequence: TGCGCCAGCAGCCAAGAAAGTCTTGGCAACAGGGGCTACGAGCAGTACTTC. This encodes CASSQESLGNRGYEQYF.

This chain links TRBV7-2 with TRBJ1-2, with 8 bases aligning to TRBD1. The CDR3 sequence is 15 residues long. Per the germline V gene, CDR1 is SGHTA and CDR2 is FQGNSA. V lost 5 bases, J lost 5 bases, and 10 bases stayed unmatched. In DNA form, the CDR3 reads TGTGCCAGCAGCCTACAGGGGGGGCTGCGGTATGGCTACACCTTC. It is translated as CASSLQGGLRYGYTF.

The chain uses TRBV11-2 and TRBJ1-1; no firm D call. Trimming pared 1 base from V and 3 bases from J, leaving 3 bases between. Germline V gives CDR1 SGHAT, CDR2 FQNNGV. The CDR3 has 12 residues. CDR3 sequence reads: CASSLAYTEAFF. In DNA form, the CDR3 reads TGTGCCAGCAGCTTAGCGTACACTGAAGCTTTCTTT.

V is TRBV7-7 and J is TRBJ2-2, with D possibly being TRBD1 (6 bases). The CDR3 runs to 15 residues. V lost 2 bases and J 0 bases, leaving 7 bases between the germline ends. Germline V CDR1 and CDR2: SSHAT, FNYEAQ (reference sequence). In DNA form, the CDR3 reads TGTGCCAGCAGCTTACAGGGGCCGAACACCGGGGAGCTGTTTTTT. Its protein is CASSLQGPNTGELFF.

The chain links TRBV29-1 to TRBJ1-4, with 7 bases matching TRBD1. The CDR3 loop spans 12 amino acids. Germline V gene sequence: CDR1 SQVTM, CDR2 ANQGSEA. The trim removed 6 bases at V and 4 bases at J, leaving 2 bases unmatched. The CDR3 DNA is TGCAGCGTGGGACAGTTTAATGAAAAACTGTTTTTT. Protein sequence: CSVGQFNEKLFF.

CDR3 nucleotides: TGTGCCAGCAGACAGGGTACCGGGGAGCTGTTTTTT. It is translated as CASRQGTGELFF. V usage is TRBV27 and J usage is TRBJ2-2; possibly TRBD1 for D (6 bases). There are 12 residues in the CDR3. Trimming removed 6 bases at V and 5 bases at J, with 7 bases between. The germline gives CDR1 MNHEY, CDR2 SMNVEV (reference sequence).

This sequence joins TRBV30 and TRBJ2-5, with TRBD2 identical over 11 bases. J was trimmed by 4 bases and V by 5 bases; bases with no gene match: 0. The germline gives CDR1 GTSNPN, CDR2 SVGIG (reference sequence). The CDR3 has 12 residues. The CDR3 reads CAWGLAGETQYF. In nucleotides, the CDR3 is TGTGCCTGGGGACTAGCGGGAGAGACCCAGTACTTC.

The CDR3 spells CASSVPGQTRPAFF. CDR3 bases: TGTGCCAGCAGTGTTCCGGGACAGACGCGACCAGCTTTCTTT. The rearrangement links TRBV25-1 to TRBJ1-1; 7 nucleotides align to TRBD1. The CDR3 has 14 amino acids. With 4 bases clipped from V and 10 bases from J, the junction kept 12 bases outside the gene matches. CDR1 is MGHDK and CDR2 is SYGVNS in the germline V gene.

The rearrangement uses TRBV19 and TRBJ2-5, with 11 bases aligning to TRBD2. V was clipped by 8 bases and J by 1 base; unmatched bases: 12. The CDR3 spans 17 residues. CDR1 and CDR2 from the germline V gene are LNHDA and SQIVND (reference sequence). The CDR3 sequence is CASGPGISGRAQETQYF. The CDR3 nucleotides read TGTGCCAGTGGCCCTGGCATTAGCGGGAGGGCCCAAGAGACCCAGTACTTC.

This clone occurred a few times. The CDR3 protein is CASTEGSRVEKLFF. Written as DNA, the CDR3 is TGTGCCAGCACTGAGGGCTCACGTGTCGAAAAACTGTTTTTT. This chain uses TRBV2 with TRBJ1-4; D gene unclear. V was trimmed by 7 bases and J by 8 bases, leaving 17 bases between them. CDR3 size: 14 residues. Germline assignment: CDR1 SNHLY and CDR2 FYNNEI. The whole variable domain, filled in from reference TRBV2 and TRBJ1-4, reads EPEVTQTPSHQVTQMGQEVILRCVPISNHLYFYWYRQILGQKVEFLVSFYNNEISEKSEIFDDQFSVERPDGSNFTLKIRSTKLEDSAMYFCASTEGSRVEKLFFGSGTQLSVL.

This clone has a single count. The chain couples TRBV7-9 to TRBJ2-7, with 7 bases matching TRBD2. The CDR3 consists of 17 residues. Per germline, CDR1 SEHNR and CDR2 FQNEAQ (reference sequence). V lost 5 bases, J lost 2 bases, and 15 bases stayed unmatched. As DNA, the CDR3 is TGTGCCAGCAGCCACATACACGGGCTAGCGGTAACCTACGAGCAGTACTTC. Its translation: CASSHIHGLAVTYEQYF.

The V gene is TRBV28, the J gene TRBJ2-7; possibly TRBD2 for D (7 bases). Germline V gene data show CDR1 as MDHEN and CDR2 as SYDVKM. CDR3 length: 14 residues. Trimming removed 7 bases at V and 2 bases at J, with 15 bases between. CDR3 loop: CASTPGGVTYEQYF. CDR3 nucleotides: TGTGCCAGCACCCCGGGGGGCGTGACCTACGAGCAGTACTTC.

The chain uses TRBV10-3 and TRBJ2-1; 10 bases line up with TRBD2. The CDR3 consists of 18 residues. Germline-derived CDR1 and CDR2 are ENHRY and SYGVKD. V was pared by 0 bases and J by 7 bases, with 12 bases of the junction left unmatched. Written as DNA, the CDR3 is TGTGCCATCAGTGAGTCGGGGAGCGGGAGGGCCGGGCGGAATGAGCAGTTCTTC. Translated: CAISESGSGRAGRNEQFF.

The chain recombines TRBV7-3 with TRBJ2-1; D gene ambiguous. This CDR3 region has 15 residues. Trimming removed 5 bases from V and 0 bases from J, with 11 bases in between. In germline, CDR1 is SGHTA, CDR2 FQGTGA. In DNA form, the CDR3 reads TGTGCCAGCAGCGAGAGCGCGAGCTCCTACAATGAGCAGTTCTTC. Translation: CASSESASSYNEQFF.

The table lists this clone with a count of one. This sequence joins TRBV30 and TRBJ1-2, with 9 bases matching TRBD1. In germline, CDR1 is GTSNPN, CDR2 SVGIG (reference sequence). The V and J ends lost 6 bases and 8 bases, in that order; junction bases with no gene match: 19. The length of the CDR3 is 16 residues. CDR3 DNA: TGTGCCTGTATAGCGGACAGGGGTGGTAGTGTAGGCGGCTACACCTTC. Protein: CACIADRGGSVGGYTF. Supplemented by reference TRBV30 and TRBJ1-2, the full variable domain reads SQTIHQWPATLVQPVGSPLSLECTVEGTSNPNLYWYRQAAGRGLQLLFYSVGIGQISSEVPQNLSASRPQDRQFILSSKKLLLSDSGFYLCACIADRGGSVGGYTFGSGTRLTVV.

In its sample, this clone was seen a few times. CDR3 DNA sequence: TGTGCCAGCAGCCGAGGGACACAGGGTGGATTCTATAATTCACCCCTCCACTTT. Translated: CASSRGTQGGFYNSPLHF. The chain couples TRBV7-8 to TRBJ1-6; D perhaps matches TRBD1 (6 bases). Germline V gene sequence: CDR1 SGHVS, CDR2 FQNEAQ. V was clipped by 5 bases and J by 3 bases, with 20 bases between them. The CDR3 extends over 18 amino acids. Based on the CDR3 plus reference TRBV7-8 and TRBJ1-6, the full variable domain is GAGVSQSPRYKVAKRGQDVALRCDPISGHVSLFWYQQALGQGPEFLTYFQNEAQLDKSGLPSDRFFAERPEGSVSTLKIQRTQQEDSAVYLCASSRGTQGGFYNSPLHFGNGTRLTVT.

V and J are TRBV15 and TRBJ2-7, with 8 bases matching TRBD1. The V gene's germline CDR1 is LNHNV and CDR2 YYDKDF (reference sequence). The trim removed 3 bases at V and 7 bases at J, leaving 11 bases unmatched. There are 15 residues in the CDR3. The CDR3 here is CATSSPQGGSWEQYF. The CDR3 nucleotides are TGTGCCACCAGCAGCCCACAGGGGGGCTCCTGGGAGCAGTACTTC.

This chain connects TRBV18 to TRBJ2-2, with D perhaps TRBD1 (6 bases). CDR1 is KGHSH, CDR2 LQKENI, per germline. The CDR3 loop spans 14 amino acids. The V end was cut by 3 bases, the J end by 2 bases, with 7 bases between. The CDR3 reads CASSPDRNTGELFF. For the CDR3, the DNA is TGTGCCAGCTCACCGGACAGAAACACCGGGGAGCTGTTTTTT.

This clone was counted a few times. The CDR3 DNA is TGTGCCAGCAGTGATGGGACAGGGCTGGGGGAGCAGTACTTC. Its translation is CASSDGTGLGEQYF. The rearrangement links TRBV2 to TRBJ2-7; TRBD1 matches at 9 bases. The CDR3 is made up of 14 amino acids. The germline V gene has CDR1 SNHLY and CDR2 FYNNEI. The J segment lost 7 bases and the V segment lost 3 bases, leaving 7 bases of the junction unmatched.

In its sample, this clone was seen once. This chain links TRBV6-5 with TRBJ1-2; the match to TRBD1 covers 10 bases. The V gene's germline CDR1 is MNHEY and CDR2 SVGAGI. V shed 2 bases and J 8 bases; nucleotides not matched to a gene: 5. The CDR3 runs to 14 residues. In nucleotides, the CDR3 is TGTGCCAGCAGTTACGCAGACAGGGGGCGAGGCTACACCTTC. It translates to CASSYADRGRGYTF.

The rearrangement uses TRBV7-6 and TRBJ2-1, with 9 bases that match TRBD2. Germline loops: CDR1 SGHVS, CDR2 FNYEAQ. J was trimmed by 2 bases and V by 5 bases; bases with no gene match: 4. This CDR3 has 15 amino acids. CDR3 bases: TGTGCCAGCAGCCAGCGGGGGGCCCCCTACAATGAGCAGTTCTTC. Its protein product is CASSQRGAPYNEQFF. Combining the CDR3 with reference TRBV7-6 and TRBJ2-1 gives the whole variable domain GAGVSQSPRYKVTKRGQDVALRCDPISGHVSLYWYRQALGQGPEFLTYFNYEAQQDKSGLPNDRFSAERPEGSISTLTIQRTEQRDSAMYRCASSQRGAPYNEQFFGPGTRLTVL.

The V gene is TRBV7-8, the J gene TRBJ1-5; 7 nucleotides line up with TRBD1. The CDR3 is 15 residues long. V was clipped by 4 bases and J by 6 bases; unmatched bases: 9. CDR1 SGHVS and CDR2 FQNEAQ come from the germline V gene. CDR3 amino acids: CASSSQTGWSQPQHF. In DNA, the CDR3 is TGTGCCAGCAGCTCCCAGACAGGGTGGAGTCAGCCCCAGCATTTT.

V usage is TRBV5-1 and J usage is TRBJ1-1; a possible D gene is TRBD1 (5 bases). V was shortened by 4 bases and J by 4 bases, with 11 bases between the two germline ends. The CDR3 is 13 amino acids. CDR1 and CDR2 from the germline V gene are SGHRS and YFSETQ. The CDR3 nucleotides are TGCGCCAGCAGCCCGTGGGGGGGCACTGAAGCTTTCTTT. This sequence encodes CASSPWGGTEAFF.

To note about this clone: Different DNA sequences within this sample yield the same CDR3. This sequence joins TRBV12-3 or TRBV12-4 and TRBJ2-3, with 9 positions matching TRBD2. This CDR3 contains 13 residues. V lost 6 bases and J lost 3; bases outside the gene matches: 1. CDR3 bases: TGTGCCAGCAGGGCGGGAGGGACAGATACGCAGTATTTT. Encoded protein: CASRAGGTDTQYF.

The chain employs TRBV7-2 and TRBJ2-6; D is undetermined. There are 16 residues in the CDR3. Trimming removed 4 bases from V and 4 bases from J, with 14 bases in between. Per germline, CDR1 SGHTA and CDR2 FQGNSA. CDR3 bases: TGTGCCAGCAGCTCCGCTCTGACTGCCGGGGCCAACGTCCTGACTTTC. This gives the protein CASSSALTAGANVLTF.

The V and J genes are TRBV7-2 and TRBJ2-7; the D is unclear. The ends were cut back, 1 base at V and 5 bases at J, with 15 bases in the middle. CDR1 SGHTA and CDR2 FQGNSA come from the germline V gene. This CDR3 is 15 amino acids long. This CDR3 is CASSLGIPRSHEQYF. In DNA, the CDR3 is TGTGCCAGCAGCTTAGGGATCCCCCGGAGCCACGAGCAGTACTTC.

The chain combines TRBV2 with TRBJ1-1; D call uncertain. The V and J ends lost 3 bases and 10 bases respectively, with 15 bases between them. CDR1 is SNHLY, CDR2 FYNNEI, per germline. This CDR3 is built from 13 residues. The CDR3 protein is CASSDEGSMVAFF. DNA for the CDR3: TGTGCCAGCAGTGATGAGGGATCAATGGTAGCTTTCTTT. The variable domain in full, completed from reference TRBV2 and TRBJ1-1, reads EPEVTQTPSHQVTQMGQEVILRCVPISNHLYFYWYRQILGQKVEFLVSFYNNEISEKSEIFDDQFSVERPDGSNFTLKIRSTKLEDSAMYFCASSDEGSMVAFFGQGTRLTVV.